Given below is one TCR beta chain in context. The entry originates in a study of neurological immune-mediated disorders. The wider study: For the 34 multiple sclerosis patients, the disease was relapsing-remitting in 31 and secondary progressive in 3.

CDR1 and CDR2 from the germline V gene are SGHRS and YFSETQ. Trimming pared 3 bases from V and 8 bases from J, leaving 19 bases between. The CDR3 is made up of 15 amino acids. Synthesis of cDNA was accomplished via 5'RACE employing 10-nucleotide random UMIs. Via MiXCR, TCRdb re-called the 5' RACE reads, giving one row per CDR3 protein. The data hold 66,000 or so distinct CDR3 sequences, with 5.2% observed a single time. This TCR was sampled from a woman younger than 45 with multiple sclerosis. This chain joins TRBV5-1 and TRBJ2-3; D remains ambiguous. The source material was PBMCs. The CDR3 DNA reads TGCGCCAGCAGCTCCGGACCCGATACTCCGGGTACGCAGTATTTT. Residues: CASSSGPDTPGTQYF.